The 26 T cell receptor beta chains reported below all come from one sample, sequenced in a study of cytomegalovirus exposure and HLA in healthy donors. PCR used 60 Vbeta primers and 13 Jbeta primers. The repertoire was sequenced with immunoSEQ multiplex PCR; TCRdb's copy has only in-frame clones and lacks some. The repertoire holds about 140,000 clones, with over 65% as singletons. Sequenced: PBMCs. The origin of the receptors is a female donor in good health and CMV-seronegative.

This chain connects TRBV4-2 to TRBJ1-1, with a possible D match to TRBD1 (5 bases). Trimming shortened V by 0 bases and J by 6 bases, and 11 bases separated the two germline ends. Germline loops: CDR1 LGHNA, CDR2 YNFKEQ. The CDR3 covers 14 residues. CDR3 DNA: TGTGCCAGCAGCCAAGACCCGCAGGGATCTGAAGCTTTCTTT. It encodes CASSQDPQGSEAFF.

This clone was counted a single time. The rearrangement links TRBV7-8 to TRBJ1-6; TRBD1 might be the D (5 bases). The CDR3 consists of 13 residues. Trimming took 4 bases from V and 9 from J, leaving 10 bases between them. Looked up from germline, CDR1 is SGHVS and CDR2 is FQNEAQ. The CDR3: CASSSMGGSPLHF. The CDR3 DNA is TGTGCCAGCAGCTCGATGGGGGGTTCACCCCTCCACTTT.

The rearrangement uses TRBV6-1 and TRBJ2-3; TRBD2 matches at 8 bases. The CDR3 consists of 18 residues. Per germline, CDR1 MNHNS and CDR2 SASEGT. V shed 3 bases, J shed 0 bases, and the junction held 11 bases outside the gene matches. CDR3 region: CASSDRTSFLPSTDTQYF. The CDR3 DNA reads TGTGCCAGCAGTGACAGGACTAGCTTCCTACCTAGCACAGATACGCAGTATTTT.

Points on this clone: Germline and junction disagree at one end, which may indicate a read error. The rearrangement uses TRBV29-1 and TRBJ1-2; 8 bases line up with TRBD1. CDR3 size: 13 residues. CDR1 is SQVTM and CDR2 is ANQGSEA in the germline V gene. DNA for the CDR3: TGCAGCGTGATCCGGACAGGGAACTATGGCTACCCCTTC. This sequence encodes CSVIRTGNYGYPF.

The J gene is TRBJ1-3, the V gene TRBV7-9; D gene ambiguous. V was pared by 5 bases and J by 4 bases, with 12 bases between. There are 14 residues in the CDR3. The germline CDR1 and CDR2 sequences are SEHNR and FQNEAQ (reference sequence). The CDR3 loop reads CASSPELGGNTIYF. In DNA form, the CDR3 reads TGTGCCAGCAGCCCGGAGCTCGGAGGAAACACCATATATTTT.

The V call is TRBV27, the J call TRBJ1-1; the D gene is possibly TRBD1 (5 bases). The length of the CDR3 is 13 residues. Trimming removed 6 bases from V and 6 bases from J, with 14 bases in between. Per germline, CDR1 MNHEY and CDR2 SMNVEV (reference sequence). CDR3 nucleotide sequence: TGTGCCAGCAGCCGGGGCCGGAGGGCTGAAGCTTTCTTT. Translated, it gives CASSRGRRAEAFF.

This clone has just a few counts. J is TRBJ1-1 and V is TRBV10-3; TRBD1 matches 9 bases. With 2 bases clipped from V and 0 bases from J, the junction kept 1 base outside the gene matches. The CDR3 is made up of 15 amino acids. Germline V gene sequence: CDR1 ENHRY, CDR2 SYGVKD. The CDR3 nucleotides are TGTGCCATCAGTGAGGGGGACAGGGTGAACACTGAAGCTTTCTTT. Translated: CAISEGDRVNTEAFF.

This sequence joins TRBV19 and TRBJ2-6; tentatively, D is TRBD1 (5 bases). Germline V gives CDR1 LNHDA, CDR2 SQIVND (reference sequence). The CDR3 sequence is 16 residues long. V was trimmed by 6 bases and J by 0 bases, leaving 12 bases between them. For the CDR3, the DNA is TGTGCCAGTAGCAGAGACAGCAGCTCTGGGGCCAACGTCCTGACTTTC. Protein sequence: CASSRDSSSGANVLTF. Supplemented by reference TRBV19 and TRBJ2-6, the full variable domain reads DGGITQSPKYLFRKEGQNVTLSCEQNLNHDAMYWYRQDPGQGLRLIYYSQIVNDFQKGDIAEGYSVSREKKESFPLTVTSAQKNPTAFYLCASSRDSSSGANVLTFGAGSRLTVL.

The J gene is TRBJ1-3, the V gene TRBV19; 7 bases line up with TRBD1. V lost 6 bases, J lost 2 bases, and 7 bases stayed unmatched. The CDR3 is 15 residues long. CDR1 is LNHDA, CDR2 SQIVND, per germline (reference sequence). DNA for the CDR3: TGTGCCAGTAGGCACAGGGGATCCGCTGGAAACACCATATATTTT. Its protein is CASRHRGSAGNTIYF.

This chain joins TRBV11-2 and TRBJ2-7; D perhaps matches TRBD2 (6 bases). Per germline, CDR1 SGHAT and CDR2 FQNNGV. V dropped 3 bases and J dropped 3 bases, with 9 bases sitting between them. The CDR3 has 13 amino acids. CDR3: CASSFGDFYEQYF. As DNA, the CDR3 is TGTGCCAGCAGCTTCGGGGACTTCTACGAGCAGTACTTC.

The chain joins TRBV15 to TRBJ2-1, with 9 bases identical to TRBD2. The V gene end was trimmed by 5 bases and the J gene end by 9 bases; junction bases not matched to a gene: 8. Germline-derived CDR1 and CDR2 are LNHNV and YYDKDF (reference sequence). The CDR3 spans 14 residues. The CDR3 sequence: CATSPRGGRSEQFF. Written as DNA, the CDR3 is TGTGCCACCAGCCCGCGGGGGGGCCGTTCTGAGCAGTTCTTC.

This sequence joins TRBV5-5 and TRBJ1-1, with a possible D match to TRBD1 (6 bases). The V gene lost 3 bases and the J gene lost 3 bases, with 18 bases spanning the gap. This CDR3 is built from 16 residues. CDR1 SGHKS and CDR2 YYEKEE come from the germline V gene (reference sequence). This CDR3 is CASSSSGTLGYTEAFF. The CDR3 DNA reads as TGTGCCAGCAGCTCCTCCGGGACATTGGGTTACACTGAAGCTTTCTTT.

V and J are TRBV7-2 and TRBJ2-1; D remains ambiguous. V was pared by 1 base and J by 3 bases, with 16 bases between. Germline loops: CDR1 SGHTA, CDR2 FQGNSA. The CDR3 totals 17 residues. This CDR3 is CASSLGVLRSSYNEQFF. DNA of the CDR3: TGTGCCAGCAGCTTAGGGGTGTTGCGGAGCAGCTACAATGAGCAGTTCTTC.

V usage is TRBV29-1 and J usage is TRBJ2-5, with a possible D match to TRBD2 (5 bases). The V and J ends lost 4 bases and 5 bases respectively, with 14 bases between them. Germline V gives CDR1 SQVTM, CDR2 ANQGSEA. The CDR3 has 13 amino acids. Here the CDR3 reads CSVGGFARETQYF. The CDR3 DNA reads TGCAGCGTTGGCGGGTTTGCCCGGGAGACCCAGTACTTC.

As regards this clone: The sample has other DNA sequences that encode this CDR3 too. CDR3 amino acids: CASSLRGLGETQYF. CDR3 nucleotide sequence: TGCGCCAGCAGCTTAAGGGGTCTGGGGGAGACCCAGTACTTC. V and J are TRBV5-1 and TRBJ2-5, with D perhaps matching TRBD1 (5 bases). CDR3 length: 14 amino acids. The V gene lost 2 bases and the J gene lost 5 bases, with 13 bases spanning the gap. The V gene's germline CDR1 is SGHRS and CDR2 YFSETQ.

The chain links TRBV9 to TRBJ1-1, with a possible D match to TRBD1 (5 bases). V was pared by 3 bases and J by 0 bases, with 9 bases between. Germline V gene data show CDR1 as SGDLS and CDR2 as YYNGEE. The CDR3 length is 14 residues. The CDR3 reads CASSEGGVNTEAFF. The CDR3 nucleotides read TGTGCCAGCAGCGAGGGAGGGGTGAACACTGAAGCTTTCTTT.

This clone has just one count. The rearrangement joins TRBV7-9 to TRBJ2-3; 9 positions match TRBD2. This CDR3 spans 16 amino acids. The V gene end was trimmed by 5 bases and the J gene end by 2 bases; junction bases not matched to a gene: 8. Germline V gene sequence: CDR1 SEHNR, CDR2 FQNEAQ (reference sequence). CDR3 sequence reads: CASSHRTSDYTDTQYF. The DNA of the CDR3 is TGTGCCAGCAGCCACCGGACTAGCGATTACACAGATACGCAGTATTTT.

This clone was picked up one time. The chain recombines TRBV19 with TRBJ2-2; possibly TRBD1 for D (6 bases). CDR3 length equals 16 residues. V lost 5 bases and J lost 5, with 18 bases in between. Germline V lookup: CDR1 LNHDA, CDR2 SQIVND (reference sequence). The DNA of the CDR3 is TGTGCCAGTAGTTTCGACAGGATGAGAGGGACCGGGGAGCTGTTTTTT. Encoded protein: CASSFDRMRGTGELFF.

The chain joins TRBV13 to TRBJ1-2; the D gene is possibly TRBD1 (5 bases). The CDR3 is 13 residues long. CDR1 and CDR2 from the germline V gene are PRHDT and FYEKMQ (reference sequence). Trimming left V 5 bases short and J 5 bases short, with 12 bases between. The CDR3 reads CASSPTKGYGYTF. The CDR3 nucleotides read TGTGCCAGCAGCCCTACCAAGGGGTATGGCTACACCTTC.

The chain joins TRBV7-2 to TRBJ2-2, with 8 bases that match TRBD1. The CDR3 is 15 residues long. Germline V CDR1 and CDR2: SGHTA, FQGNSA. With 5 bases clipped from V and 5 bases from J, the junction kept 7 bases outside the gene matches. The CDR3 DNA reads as TGTGCCAGCAGCACGGACAGGGTCGGGACCGGGGAGCTGTTTTTT. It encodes CASSTDRVGTGELFF.

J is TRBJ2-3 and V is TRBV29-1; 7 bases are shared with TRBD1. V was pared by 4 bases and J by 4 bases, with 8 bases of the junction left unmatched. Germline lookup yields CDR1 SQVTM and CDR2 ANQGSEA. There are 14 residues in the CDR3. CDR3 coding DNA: TGCAGCGTTGTAAGACAGGGAGTGGCAGATACGCAGTATTTT. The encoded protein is CSVVRQGVADTQYF.

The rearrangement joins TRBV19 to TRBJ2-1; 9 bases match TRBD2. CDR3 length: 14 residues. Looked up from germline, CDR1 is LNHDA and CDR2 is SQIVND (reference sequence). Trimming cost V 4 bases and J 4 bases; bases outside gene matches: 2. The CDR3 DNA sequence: TGTGCCAGTAGTAGGCGGGGGGGGTACAATGAGCAGTTCTTC. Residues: CASSRRGGYNEQFF. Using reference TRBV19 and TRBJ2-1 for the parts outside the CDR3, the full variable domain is DGGITQSPKYLFRKEGQNVTLSCEQNLNHDAMYWYRQDPGQGLRLIYYSQIVNDFQKGDIAEGYSVSREKKESFPLTVTSAQKNPTAFYLCASSRRGGYNEQFFGPGTRLTVL.

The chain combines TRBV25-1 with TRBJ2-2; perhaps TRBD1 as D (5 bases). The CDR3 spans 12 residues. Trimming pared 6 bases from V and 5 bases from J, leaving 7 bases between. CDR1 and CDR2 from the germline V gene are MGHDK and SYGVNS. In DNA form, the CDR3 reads TGTGCCAGCAGAGGGGTGACCGGGGAGCTGTTTTTT. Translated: CASRGVTGELFF. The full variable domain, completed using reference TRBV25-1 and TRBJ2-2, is EADIYQTPRYLVIGTGKKITLECSQTMGHDKMYWYQQDPGMELHLIHYSYGVNSTEKGDLSSESTVSRIRTEHFPLTLESARPSHTSQYLCASRGVTGELFFGEGSRLTVL.

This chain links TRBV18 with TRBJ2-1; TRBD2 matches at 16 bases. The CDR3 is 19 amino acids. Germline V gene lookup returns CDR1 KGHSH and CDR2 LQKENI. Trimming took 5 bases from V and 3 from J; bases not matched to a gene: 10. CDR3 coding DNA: TGTGCCAGCTCATCCTCCGGGACTAGCGGGAGGGGATACTACAATGAGCAGTTCTTC. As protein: CASSSSGTSGRGYYNEQFF. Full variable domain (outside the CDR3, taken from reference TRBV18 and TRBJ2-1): NAGVMQNPRHLVRRRGQEARLRCSPMKGHSHVYWYRQLPEEGLKFMVYLQKENIIDESGMPKERFSAEFPKEGPSILRIQQVVRGDSAAYFCASSSSGTSGRGYYNEQFFGPGTRLTVL.

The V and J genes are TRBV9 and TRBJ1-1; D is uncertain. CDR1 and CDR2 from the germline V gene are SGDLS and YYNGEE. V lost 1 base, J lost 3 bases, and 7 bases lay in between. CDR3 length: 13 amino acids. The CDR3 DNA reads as TGTGCCAGCAGCGTAAATTCTTACACTGAAGCTTTCTTT. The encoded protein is CASSVNSYTEAFF. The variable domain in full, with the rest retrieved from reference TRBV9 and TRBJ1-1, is DSGVTQTPKHLITATGQRVTLRCSPRSGDLSVYWYQQSLDQGLQFLIQYYNGEERAKGNILERFSAQQFPDLHSELNLSSLELGDSALYFCASSVNSYTEAFFGQGTRLTVV.

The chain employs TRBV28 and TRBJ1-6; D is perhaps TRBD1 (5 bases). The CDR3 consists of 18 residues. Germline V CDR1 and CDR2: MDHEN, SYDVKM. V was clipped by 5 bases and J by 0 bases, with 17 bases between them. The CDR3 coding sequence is TGTGCCAGCAGTCCAGCGAGTGGGCAGGGCTCCTATAATTCACCCCTCCACTTT. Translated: CASSPASGQGSYNSPLHF.